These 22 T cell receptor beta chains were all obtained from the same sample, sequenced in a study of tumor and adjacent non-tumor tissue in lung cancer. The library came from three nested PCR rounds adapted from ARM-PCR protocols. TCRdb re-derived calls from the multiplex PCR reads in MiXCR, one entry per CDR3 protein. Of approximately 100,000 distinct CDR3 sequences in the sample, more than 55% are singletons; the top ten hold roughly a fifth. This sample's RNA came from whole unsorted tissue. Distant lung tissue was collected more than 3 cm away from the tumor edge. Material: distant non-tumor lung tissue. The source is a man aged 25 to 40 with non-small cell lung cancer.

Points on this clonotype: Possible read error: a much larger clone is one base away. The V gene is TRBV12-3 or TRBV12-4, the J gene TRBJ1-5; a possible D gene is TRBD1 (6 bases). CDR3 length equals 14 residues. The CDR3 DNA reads TGTGCCAGCAGATCAACAGGGTGGACTCAGTCCCAGCATTTT. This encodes CASRSTGWTQSQHF.

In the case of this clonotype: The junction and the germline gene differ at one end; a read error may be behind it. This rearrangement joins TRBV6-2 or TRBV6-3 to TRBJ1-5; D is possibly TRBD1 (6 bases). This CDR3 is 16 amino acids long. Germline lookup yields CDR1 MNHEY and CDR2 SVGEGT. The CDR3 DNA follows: TGTGCCAGCCAGCCCGGGACATGGCTTGGCAAACAGCCCCAGCATTTT. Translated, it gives CASQPGTWLGKQPQHF.

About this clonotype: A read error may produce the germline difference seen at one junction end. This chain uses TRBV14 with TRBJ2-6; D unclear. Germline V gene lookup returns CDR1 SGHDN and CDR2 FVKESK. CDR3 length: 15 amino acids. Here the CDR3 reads CATSPRDSGANVLTF. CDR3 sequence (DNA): TGTGCCACCAGCCCAAGGGACTCTGGGGCCAACGTCCTGACTTTC.

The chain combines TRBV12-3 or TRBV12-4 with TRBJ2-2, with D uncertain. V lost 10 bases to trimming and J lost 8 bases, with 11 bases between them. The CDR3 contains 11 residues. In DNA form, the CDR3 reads TGTGCCAACACTACATTTGGGGAGCTGTTTTTT. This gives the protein CANTTFGELFF.

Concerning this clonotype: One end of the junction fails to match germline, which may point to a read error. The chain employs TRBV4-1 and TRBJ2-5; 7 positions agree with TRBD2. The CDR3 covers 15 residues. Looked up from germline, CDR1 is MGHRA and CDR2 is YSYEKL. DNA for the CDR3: TGCGCCAGCAGCAAAGGGGAGCGGGACGGACCTTCCCACTACTTC. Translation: CASSKGERDGPSHYF.

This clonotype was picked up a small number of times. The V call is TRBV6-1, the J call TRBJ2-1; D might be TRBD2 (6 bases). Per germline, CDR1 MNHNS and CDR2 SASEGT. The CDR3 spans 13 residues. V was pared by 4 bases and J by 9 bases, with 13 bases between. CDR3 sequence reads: CASSGPGVGEQFF. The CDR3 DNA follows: TGTGCCAGCAGTGGCCCGGGGGTGGGTGAGCAGTTCTTC.

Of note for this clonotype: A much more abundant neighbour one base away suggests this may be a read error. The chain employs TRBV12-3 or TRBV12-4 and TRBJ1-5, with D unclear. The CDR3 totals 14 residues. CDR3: CASSRRAVNQPQRF. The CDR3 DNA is TGTGCCAGCAGCCGGAGGGCAGTCAATCAGCCCCAGCGTTTT.

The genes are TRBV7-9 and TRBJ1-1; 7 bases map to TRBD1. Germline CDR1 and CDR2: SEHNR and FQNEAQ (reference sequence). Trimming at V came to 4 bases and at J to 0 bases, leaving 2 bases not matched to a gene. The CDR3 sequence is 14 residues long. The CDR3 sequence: CASSSGQLNTEAFF. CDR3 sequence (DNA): TGTGCCAGCAGCTCGGGACAGCTGAACACTGAAGCTTTCTTT.

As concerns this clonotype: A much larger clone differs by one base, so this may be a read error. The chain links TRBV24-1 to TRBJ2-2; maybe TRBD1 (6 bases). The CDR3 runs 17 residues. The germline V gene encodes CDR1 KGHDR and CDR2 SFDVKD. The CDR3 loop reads CATSDPGTKTNIGELFF. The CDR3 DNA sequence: TGTGCCACCAGTGATCCCGGGACAAAAACGAACATCGGGGAGCTGTTTTTT.

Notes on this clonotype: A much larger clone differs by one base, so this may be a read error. CDR3 protein: CASSLTGQLTGELFF. The CDR3 DNA sequence: TGTGCCAGCAGCTTGACGGGACAACTCACCGGGGAGCTGTTTTTT. V usage is TRBV5-6 and J usage is TRBJ2-2; a weak D match, TRBD1 (6 bases). The CDR3 length is 15 residues. The V gene lost 1 base and the J gene lost 4 bases, with 11 bases spanning the gap. The germline V gene encodes CDR1 SGHDT and CDR2 YYEEEE. The complete variable domain, with remaining parts taken from reference TRBV5-6 and TRBJ2-2, reads DAGVTQSPTHLIKTRGQQVTLRCSPKSGHDTVSWYQQALGQGPQFIFQYYEEEERQRGNFPDRFSGHQFPNYSSELNVNALLLGDSALYLCASSLTGQLTGELFFGEGSRLTVL.

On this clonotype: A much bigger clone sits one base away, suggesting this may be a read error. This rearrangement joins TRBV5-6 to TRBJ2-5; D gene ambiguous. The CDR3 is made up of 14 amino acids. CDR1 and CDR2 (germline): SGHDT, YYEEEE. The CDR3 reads CASCLGSRMETQYF. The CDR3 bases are TGTGCCAGCTGCTTGGGCAGCCGGATGGAGACCCAGTACTTC.

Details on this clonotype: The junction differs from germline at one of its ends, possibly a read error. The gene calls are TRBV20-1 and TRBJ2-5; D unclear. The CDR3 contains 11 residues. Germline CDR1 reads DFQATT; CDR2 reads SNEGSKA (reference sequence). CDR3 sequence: CSATQHETQYF. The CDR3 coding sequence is TGCAGTGCTACCCAACATGAGACCCAGTACTTT.

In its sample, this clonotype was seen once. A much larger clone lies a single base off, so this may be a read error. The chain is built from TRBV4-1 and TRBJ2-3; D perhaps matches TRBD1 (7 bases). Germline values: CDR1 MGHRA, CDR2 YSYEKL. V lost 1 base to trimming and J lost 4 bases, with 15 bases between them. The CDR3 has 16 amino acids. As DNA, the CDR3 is TGCGCCAGCAGCCAAGTTGCAGGGGGGTACGCAGATACGCAGTATTTT. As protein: CASSQVAGGYADTQYF.

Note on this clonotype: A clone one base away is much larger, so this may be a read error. CDR3 region: CASRFLAGVGETRYF. DNA of the CDR3: TGTGCCAGCAGGTTCCTAGCGGGGGTAGGAGAGACCCGGTACTTC. This chain connects TRBV28 to TRBJ2-5, with 10 nucleotides matching TRBD2. The CDR3 runs 15 residues. Germline V CDR1 and CDR2: MDHEN, SYDVKM.

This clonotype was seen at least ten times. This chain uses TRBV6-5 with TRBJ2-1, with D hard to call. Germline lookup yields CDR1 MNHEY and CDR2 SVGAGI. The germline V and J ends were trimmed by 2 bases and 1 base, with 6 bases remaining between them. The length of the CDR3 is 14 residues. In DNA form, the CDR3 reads TGTGCCAGCAGTTACACGTCTTCCTACAATGAGCAGTTCTTC. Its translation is CASSYTSSYNEQFF.

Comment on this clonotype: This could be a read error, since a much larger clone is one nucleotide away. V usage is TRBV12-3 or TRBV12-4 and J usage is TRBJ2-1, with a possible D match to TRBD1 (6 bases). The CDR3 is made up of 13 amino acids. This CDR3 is CANTSGAYTEQFF. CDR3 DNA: TGTGCCAACACCTCAGGGGCCTACACTGAGCAGTTCTTC.

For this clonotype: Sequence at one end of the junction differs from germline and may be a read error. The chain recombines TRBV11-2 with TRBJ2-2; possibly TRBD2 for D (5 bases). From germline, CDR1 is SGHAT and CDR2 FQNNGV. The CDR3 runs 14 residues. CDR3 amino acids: CASSSLAGTRELFF. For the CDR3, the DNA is TGTGCCAGCAGTTCCCTAGCTGGCACCAGGGAGCTGTTTTTT. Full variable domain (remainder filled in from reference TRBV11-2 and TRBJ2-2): EAGVAQSPRYKIIEKRQSVAFWCNPISGHATLYWYQQILGQGPKLLIQFQNNGVVDDSQLPKDRFSAERLKGVDSTLKIQPAKLEDSAVYLCASSSLAGTRELFFGEGSRLTVL.

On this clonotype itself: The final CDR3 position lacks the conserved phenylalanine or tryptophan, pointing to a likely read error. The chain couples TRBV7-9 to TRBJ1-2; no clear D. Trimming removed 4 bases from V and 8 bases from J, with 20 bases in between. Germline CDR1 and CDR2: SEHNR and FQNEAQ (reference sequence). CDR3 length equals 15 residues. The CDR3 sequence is CASSSTSGDSRGYTS. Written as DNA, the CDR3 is TGTGCCAGCAGCTCGACCTCCGGAGACTCCCGAGGCTACACCTCC.

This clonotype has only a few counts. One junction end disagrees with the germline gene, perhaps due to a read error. The CDR3 loop is CASSSPWTSRNYDYTF. The CDR3 DNA follows: TGTGCCAGTAGTTCCCCCTGGACCTCTCGTAACTATGACTACACCTTC. The rearrangement uses TRBV6-5 and TRBJ1-2; D gene ambiguous. This CDR3 has 16 residues. The germline CDR1 and CDR2 sequences are MNHEY and SVGAGI.

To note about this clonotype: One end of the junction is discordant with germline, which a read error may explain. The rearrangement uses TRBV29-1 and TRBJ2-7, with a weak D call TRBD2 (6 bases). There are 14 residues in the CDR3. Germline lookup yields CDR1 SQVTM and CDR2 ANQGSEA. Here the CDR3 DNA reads TGCAGTGTCCTAGGACGGCAGGGAGGATACGAGAAGTACTTC. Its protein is CSVLGRQGGYEKYF.

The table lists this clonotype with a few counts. The DNA for the CDR3 is TGCAGTGTTAGCCTGGGAGTGGGCCGTGTATACGAGCAGTACTTC. Its translation is CSVSLGVGRVYEQYF. The V and J genes are TRBV20-1 and TRBJ2-7; possible D gene TRBD2, 5 bases. Germline lookup yields CDR1 DFQATT and CDR2 SNEGSKA (reference sequence). This CDR3 has 15 amino acids. V was trimmed by 7 bases and J by 4 bases, leaving 23 bases between them.

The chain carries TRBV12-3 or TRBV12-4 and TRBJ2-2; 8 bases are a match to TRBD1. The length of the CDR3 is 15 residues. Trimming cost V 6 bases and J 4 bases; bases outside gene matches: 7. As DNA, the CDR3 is TGTGCCAGCAGCCCTGGACAGGGTGTCACCGGGGAGCTGTTTTTT. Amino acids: CASSPGQGVTGELFF.